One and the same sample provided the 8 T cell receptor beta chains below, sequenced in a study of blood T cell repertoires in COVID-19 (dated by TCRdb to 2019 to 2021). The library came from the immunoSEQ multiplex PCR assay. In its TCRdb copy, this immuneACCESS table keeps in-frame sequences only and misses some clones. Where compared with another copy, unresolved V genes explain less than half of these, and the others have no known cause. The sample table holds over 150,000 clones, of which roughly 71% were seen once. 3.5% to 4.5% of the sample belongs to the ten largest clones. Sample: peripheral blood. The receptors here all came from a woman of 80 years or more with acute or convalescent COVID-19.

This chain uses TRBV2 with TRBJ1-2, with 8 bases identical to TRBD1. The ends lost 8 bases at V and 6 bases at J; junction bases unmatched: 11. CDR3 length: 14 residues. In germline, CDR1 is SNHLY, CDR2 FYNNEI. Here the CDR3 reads CASADTDRADGYTF. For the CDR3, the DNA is TGTGCCAGCGCCGATACGGACAGGGCTGATGGCTACACCTTC.

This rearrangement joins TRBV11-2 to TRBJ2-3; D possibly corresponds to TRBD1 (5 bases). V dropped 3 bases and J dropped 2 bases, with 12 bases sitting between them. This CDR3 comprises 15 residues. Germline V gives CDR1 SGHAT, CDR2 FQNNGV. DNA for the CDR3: TGTGCCAGCAGCTTCGGAGACAGAGACACAGATACGCAGTATTTT. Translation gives CASSFGDRDTDTQYF.

The CDR3 is CSVVRVGNTEAFF. The CDR3 nucleotides are TGCAGCGTTGTGAGGGTAGGGAACACTGAAGCTTTCTTT. The chain is built from TRBV29-1 and TRBJ1-1; D unclear. CDR1 SQVTM and CDR2 ANQGSEA come from the germline V gene. The ends were cut back, 4 bases at V and 1 base at J, with 10 bases in the middle. The CDR3 totals 13 residues.

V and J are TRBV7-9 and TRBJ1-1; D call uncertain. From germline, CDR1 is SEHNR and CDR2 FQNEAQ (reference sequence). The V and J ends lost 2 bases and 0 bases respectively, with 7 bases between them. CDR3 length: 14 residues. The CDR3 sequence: CASSLREMNTEAFF. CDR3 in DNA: TGTGCCAGCAGCTTACGGGAAATGAACACTGAAGCTTTCTTT.

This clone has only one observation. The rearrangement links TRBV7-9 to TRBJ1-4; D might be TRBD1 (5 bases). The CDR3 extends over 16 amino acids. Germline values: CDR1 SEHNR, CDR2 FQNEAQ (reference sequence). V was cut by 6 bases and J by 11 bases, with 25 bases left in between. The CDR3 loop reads CASSDKQRGLGIKLFF. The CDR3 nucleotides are TGTGCCAGCAGTGATAAACAGCGGGGACTGGGGATTAAACTGTTTTTT.

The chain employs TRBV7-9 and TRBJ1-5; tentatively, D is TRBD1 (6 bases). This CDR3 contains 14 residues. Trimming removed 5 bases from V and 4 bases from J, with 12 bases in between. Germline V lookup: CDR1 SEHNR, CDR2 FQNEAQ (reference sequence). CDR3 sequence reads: CASSTDRPNQPQHF. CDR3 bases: TGTGCCAGCAGCACCGACAGGCCAAATCAGCCCCAGCATTTT.

CDR3 sequence: CASSESGQADEQYF. The DNA of the CDR3 is TGCGCCAGCAGTGAGTCCGGACAGGCTGACGAGCAGTACTTC. This rearrangement joins TRBV10-2 to TRBJ2-7; TRBD1 agrees at 7 bases. The V gene's germline CDR1 is WSHSY and CDR2 SAAADI. The V segment lost 0 bases and the J segment 5 bases; nucleotides outside the gene matches: 4. The CDR3 runs to 14 residues.

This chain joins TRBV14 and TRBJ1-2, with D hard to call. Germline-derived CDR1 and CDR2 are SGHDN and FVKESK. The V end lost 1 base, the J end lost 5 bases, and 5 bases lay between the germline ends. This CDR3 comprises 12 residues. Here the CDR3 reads CASSQVPYGYTF. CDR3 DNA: TGTGCCAGCAGCCAAGTTCCATATGGCTACACCTTC.